A selection of T cell receptor beta chains follows, all from one sample in a study of T cells in Graves' hyperthyroidism and ophthalmopathy. TCRdb reprocessed the multiplex PCR reads via MiXCR and lists one record per CDR3 protein. The table lists some 760,000 distinct CDR3 sequences, 14% of them singletons. Sequencing was carried out using blood. Every receptor here comes from a young woman with Graves' hyperthyroidism. The CDR3 runs from the conserved cysteine through the conserved F or W. D genes are given only for firm matches. Rows may omit the clone size; those that give it use once, few, many or a size class.

>many|TRBD1|TRBJ1-2|TRBV11-2
TGTGCCAGCAGCCAAAGACAGGGGACCCTCCATGGCTACACCTTC
CASSQRQGTLHGYTF
>many|NA|TRBJ2-5|TRBV6-1
TGTGCCAGCAGTTGGGGTCAAGAGACCCAGTACTTC
CASSWGQETQYF
>many|NA|TRBJ1-1|TRBV20-1
TGCAGTGCTCCCCAGACGGGGAACACTGAAGCTTTCTTT
CSAPQTGNTEAFF
>many|NA|TRBJ2-1|TRBV20-1
TGCAGTGCTAGAGGGGTAGGTGGAATCCCCTACAATGAGCAGTTCTTC
CSARGVGGIPYNEQFF
>many|NA|TRBJ1-5|TRBV27
TGTGCCAGCAGCGAGTTGGGGGAGATAATAAAGCCCCAGCATTTT
CASSELGEIIKPQHF
>many|NA|TRBJ1-1|TRBV6-1
TGTGCCAGCAGTGAAGCGAACAGGGCGTACACTGAAGCTTTCTTT
CASSEANRAYTEAFF
>NA|NA|TRBJ2-7|TRBV7-8
TGTGCCAGCAGCCCTCTGGCAGGGAGGAACGAGCAGTACTTC
CASSPLAGRNEQYF
>NA|TRBD2|TRBJ2-1|TRBV11-2
TGTGCCAGCCTCCGGGGCGGGAGCAACAATGAGCAGTTCTTC
CASLRGGSNNEQFF
>many|NA|TRBJ2-2|TRBV2
TGTGCCAGCAGCTCGATTAGCCCTAAACGGATCGGGGAGCTGTTTTTT
CASSSISPKRIGELFF
>many|NA|TRBJ2-5|TRBV7-7
TGTGCTAGCAGCTTGTTTGTTAGCGGCCAAGAGACCCAGTACTTC
CASSLFVSGQETQYF
>many|TRBD2|TRBJ2-5|TRBV28
TGTGCCAGCAGCCCCTCTGGGGGGGATCCACAAGAGACCCAGTACTTC
CASSPSGGDPQETQYF
>NA|NA|TRBJ2-1|TRBV29-1
TGCAGCGGTGGACTGGACCTCTCCTACAATGAGCAGTTCTTC
CSGGLDLSYNEQFF
>few|NA|TRBJ2-1|TRBV19
TGTGCCAGTAGTATGCTAGCGTTATACAATGAGCAGTTCTTC
CASSMLALYNEQFF
>NA|TRBD1|TRBJ1-5|TRBV28
TGTGCCAGCAGTTTCCCCCGACAGGGGATCTACCAGCCCCAGCATTTT
CASSFPRQGIYQPQHF
>few|NA|TRBJ2-7|TRBV5-6
TGTGCCAGCAGCTTGGCCACCGGAGGAAGTTCCCATTCCTACGAGCAGTACTTC
CASSLATGGSSHSYEQYF
>many|TRBD1|TRBJ2-2|TRBV5-6
TGTGCCAGCAGCTTCGACAGGGATGGGGAGCTGTTTTTT
CASSFDRDGELFF
>NA|NA|TRBJ2-1|TRBV15
TGTGCCACCAGCAGAGATAGGAGCGGGCCCCCCTACAATGAGCAGTTCTTC
CATSRDRSGPPYNEQFF
>many|NA|TRBJ1-2|TRBV20-1
TGCAGTGCTAGACGGGTAGACGAGGGACTCAGGACGTGGGGCTACACCTTC
CSARRVDEGLRTWGYTF
>NA|NA|TRBJ2-7|TRBV6-2/TRBV6-3
TGTGCCAGCACCCCCGGGTACTCCAACGAGCAGTGCTTC
CASTPGYSNEQCF
>many|NA|TRBJ2-7|TRBV30
TGTGCCTGGAGTCAACAGGCCTACGAGCAGTACTTC
CAWSQQAYEQYF
>once|TRBD1|TRBJ2-1|TRBV12-3/TRBV12-4
TGTGCCAGCAGTACGTACCGGGACAGGGCCGGGGAGCAGTTCTTC
CASSTYRDRAGEQFF
>many|NA|TRBJ1-1|TRBV20-1
TGCAGTGCTAGTCAAGGGGCTATGGGAATGAACACTGAAGCTTTCTTT
CSASQGAMGMNTEAFF
>many|NA|TRBJ1-3|TRBV28
TGTGCCAGCAGTCGTCCCGACTCTGGAAACACCATATATTTT
CASSRPDSGNTIYF
>NA|NA|TRBJ2-2|TRBV19
TGTGCCAGTAGTATAGCTGCAGGGACCGCCGGGGAGCTGTTTTTT
CASSIAAGTAGELFF
>many|NA|TRBJ1-1|TRBV12-3/TRBV12-4
TGTGCCAGCAGCACAGCCGGGCGGCGGGGGGACACTGAAGCTTTCTTT
CASSTAGRRGDTEAFF
>many|NA|TRBJ2-1|TRBV3-1
TGTGCCAGCAGCCAAGCGCAGGGTTTGGCCTCCTCCTACAATGAGCAGTTCTTC
CASSQAQGLASSYNEQFF
>many|TRBD2|TRBJ2-5|TRBV28
TGTGCCAGCAGTATTGGGGGAGGGCCTTATGAGACCCAGTACTTC
CASSIGGGPYETQYF
>few|NA|TRBJ2-1|TRBV12-3/TRBV12-4
TGTGCCAGCAACGGAGACCCCTACAATGAGCAGTTCTTC
CASNGDPYNEQFF
>few|TRBD1|TRBJ1-1|TRBV7-9
TGTGCCAGCAGCCCGATGACAGGGAGGAACACTGAAGCTTTCTTT
CASSPMTGRNTEAFF
>few|NA|TRBJ2-6|TRBV7-9
TGTGCCAGCAGCACCGCCCTGGGAGCCACTGGGGCCAACGTCCTGACTTTC
CASSTALGATGANVLTF
>many|TRBD1|TRBJ2-1|TRBV2
TGTGCCAGCAGTGAGGGGACAGCATACAATGAGCAGTTCTTC
CASSEGTAYNEQFF
>NA|NA|TRBJ1-1|TRBV4-3
TGCGCCAGCAGCCCCGAACCAGGGGAGTACACTGAAGCTTTCTTT
CASSPEPGEYTEAFF
>NA|NA|TRBJ1-3|TRBV7-9
TGTGCCAGCAGCTACCGTCCAGACACCATATATTTT
CASSYRPDTIYF
>NA|TRBD2|TRBJ2-5|TRBV7-6
TGTGCCAGCAGCCCCCGACTAGCGGGAGTTGGGGAGACCCAGTACTTC
CASSPRLAGVGETQYF
>NA|TRBD2|TRBJ2-2|TRBV18
TGTGCCAGCTCACGTACTAGCGGGAGGAACACCGGGGAGCTGTTTTTT
CASSRTSGRNTGELFF
>few|TRBD1|TRBJ2-5|TRBV27
TGTGCCAGCAGTTTATCGACAGGGGATATCCAAGAGACCCAGTACTTC
CASSLSTGDIQETQYF
>NA|NA|TRBJ1-1|TRBV5-1
TGCGCCAGCAGCTTTAACGGGGAGGAGGGGAGAGGAGCTTTCTTT
CASSFNGEEGRGAFF
>NA|NA|TRBJ2-3|TRBV30
TGTGCCTGGAAGGGTAGCCACATCGCAGATACGCAGTATTTT
CAWKGSHIADTQYF
>many|NA|TRBJ2-2|TRBV4-3
TGCGCCAGCAGCCAAGGGATCAACACCGGGGAGCTGTTTTTT
CASSQGINTGELFF
>many|TRBD2|TRBJ2-7|TRBV12-3/TRBV12-4
TGTGCCAGCAGTTTAAGGGACGGGGGGGCCTACGAGCAGTACTTC
CASSLRDGGAYEQYF
>few|TRBD1|TRBJ2-3|TRBV19
TGTGCCAGTAGTCCGGCGACAGGGGTGAACACAGATACGCAGTATTTT
CASSPATGVNTDTQYF
>NA|NA|TRBJ2-2|TRBV4-1
TGCGCCAGCAGCCAATTATACACCGGGGAGCTGTTTTTT
CASSQLYTGELFF
>many|NA|TRBJ2-3|TRBV12-3/TRBV12-4
TGTGCCAGCAGTCCGAAAACTGTAAGACAGCCTAGCACAGATACGCAGTATTTT
CASSPKTVRQPSTDTQYF
>NA|TRBD1|TRBJ1-5|TRBV2
TGTGCCAGCAGTGAGGGGACAGCTTCCTTAAATCAGCCCCAGCATTTT
CASSEGTASLNQPQHF
>NA|NA|TRBJ1-4|TRBV5-1
TGCGCCAGCGGAGTGGGGGATACTAATGAAAAACTGTTTTTT
CASGVGDTNEKLFF
>many|TRBD1|TRBJ1-1|TRBV5-1
TGCGCCTCTACCAGTAGCACAGGGGGTACTGAAGCTTTCTTT
CASTSSTGGTEAFF
>NA|NA|TRBJ2-3|TRBV14
TGTGCCAGCAGCCAAGTGGGGTACAGGAAGACAGATACGCAGTATTTT
CASSQVGYRKTDTQYF
>NA|NA|TRBJ2-7|TRBV19
TGTGCCAGTACCTCAGATGGGGGGTATGGGGCGTTGGGCCAGCAGTACTTC
CASTSDGGYGALGQQYF
>few|TRBD2|TRBJ2-7|TRBV14
TGTGCCAGCAGCCAAGAAGGGGGACTAGCGGGAGAGATCCCCTACGAGCAGTACTTC
CASSQEGGLAGEIPYEQYF
>NA|NA|TRBJ1-1|TRBV2
TGTGCCAGCGCGCGCGTACTTAACACTGAAGCTTTCTTT
CASARVLNTEAFF
>many|TRBD1|TRBJ2-3|TRBV27
TGTGCCAGCAGTTTATACCCTCCGGGGACAGGGGGCGGAGATACGCAGTATTTT
CASSLYPPGTGGGDTQYF
>NA|TRBD2|TRBJ2-3|TRBV9
TGTGCCAGCAGCTCAATGGCGGGGGACGCGACAGATACGCAGTATTTT
CASSSMAGDATDTQYF
>many|TRBD1|TRBJ2-7|TRBV12-3/TRBV12-4
TGTGCCAGCAGTTTCGGCGGGACAGGGTACGAGCAGTACTTC
CASSFGGTGYEQYF